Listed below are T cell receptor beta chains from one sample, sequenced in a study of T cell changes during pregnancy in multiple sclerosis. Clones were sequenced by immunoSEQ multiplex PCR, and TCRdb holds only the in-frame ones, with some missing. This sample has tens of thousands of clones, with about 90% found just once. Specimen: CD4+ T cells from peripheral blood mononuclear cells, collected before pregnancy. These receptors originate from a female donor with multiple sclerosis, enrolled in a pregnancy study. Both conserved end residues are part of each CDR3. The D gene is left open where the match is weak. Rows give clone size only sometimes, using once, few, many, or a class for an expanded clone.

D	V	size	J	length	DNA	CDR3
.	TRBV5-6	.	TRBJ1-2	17	TGTGCCAGCAGCTTGGTCGGTTTAGAGGGCGCTGGCTATGGCTACACCTTC	CASSLVGLEGAGYGYTF
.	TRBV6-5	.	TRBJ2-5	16	TGTGCCAGCAGTTACTCGTGGGCCCCTACCCAAGAGACCCAGTACTTC	CASSYSWAPTQETQYF
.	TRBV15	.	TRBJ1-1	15	TGTGCCACCAGCAGAGAAAGACAGCCGAACACTGAAGCTTTCTTT	CATSRERQPNTEAFF
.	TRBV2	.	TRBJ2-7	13	TGTGCCAGCGGTACGACAGGCGCCTACGAGCAGTACTTC	CASGTTGAYEQYF
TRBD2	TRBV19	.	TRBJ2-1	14	TGTGCCAGTAGTATAGGGGGAGGGGCGCCTGAGCAGTTCTTC	CASSIGGGAPEQFF
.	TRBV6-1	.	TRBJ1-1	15	TGTGCCAGCAGTGAACCAGGGTATGGTAAGACTGAAGCTTTCTTT	CASSEPGYGKTEAFF
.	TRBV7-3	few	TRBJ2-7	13	TGTGCCAGCAGCCCAGACAGTGGCTACGAGCAGTACTTC	CASSPDSGYEQYF
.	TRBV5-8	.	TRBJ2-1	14	TGTGCCAGCAGGTCAGGGTCTAAGGGGAATGAGCAGTTCTTC	CASRSGSKGNEQFF
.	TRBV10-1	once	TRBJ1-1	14	TGCGCCCGTACCGGTTGGGGGCCCGGGGCTGAAGCTTTCTTT	CARTGWGPGAEAFF
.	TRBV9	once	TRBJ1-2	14	TGTGCCAGCAGACCCGACGGGTTAGGCTATGGCTACACCTTC	CASRPDGLGYGYTF
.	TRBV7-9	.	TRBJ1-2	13	TGTGCCAGCAGCTTGACGGACAGCTATGGCTACACCTTC	CASSLTDSYGYTF
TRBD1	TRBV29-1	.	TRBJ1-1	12	TGCAGCGTTTCGACAGGGCGAACTGAAGCTTTCTTT	CSVSTGRTEAFF
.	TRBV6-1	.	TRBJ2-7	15	TGTGCCAGCAGTTTTATATTCGACAGTACCTACGAGCAGTACTTC	CASSFIFDSTYEQYF
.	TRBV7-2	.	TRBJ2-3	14	TGTGCCAGCAGCCAGGAGGGGAGCACAGATACGCAGTATTTT	CASSQEGSTDTQYF
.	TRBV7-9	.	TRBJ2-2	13	TGTGCCAGCAGCTTATGGGAGTCCGGGGAGCTGTTTTTT	CASSLWESGELFF
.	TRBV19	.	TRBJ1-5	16	TGTGCCAGTAGTCCCGAGGTATTAAGTGGCAATCAGCCCCAGCATTTT	CASSPEVLSGNQPQHF
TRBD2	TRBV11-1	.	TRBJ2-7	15	TGTGCCAGCAGCTCTGGACTAGCGGCGTCCTACGAGCAGTACTTC	CASSSGLAASYEQYF
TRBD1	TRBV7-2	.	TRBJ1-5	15	TGTGCCAGCAGTTTAAGAGGGGGCGCCGGTCAGCCCCAGCATTTT	CASSLRGGAGQPQHF
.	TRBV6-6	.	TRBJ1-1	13	TGTGCCAGCAGTTATCGGGGGTCGGGTGAAGCTTTCTTT	CASSYRGSGEAFF
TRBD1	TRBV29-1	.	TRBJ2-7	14	TGCAGCGTTGTACCGGCCGGGACAGGGTACGAGCAGTACTTC	CSVVPAGTGYEQYF
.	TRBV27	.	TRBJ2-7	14	TGTGCCAGCAGTCAACGAAACAGGGTCCACGAGCAGTACTTC	CASSQRNRVHEQYF
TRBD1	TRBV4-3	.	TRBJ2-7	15	TGCGCCAGCAGCCAGTGGACAGGGGGTTCGAGGGAGCAGTACTTC	CASSQWTGGSREQYF
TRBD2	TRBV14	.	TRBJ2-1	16	TGTGCCAGCAGCCCCCTTACAGCGGGAGGCTACAATGAGCAGTTCTTC	CASSPLTAGGYNEQFF
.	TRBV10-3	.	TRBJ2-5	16	TGTGCCATCAGATCAGGGGCTGGGTTGGGCCAAGAGACCCAGTACTTC	CAIRSGAGLGQETQYF
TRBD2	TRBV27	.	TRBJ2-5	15	TGTGCCAGCAGTCCCCGGACTAGCGGGTGGGAGACCCAGTACTTC	CASSPRTSGWETQYF
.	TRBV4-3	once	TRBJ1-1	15	TGCGCCAGCAGCCGAAAACAGGGACCCGGCACTGAAGCTTTCTTT	CASSRKQGPGTEAFF
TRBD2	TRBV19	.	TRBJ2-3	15	TGTGCCAGTAGTATGGGACTAGCGGGGGCAGATACGCAGTATTTT	CASSMGLAGADTQYF
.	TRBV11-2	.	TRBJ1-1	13	TGTGCCAGCAGTCTATATGGGAACACTGAAGCTTTCTTT	CASSLYGNTEAFF
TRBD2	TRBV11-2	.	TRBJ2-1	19	TGTGCCAGCAGCTTCTCGGTGGGGGCGGGGGGACCGTCCTACAATGAGCAGTTCTTC	CASSFSVGAGGPSYNEQFF
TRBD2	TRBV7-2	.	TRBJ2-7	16	TGTGCCAGCAGCTTTGGACTAGCGGGGGGGCCGGGCGAGCAGTACTTC	CASSFGLAGGPGEQYF
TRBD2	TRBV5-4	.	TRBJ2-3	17	TGTGCCAGCAGGCCGGGACTAGCGGGGCGCCCGGCAGATACGCAGTATTTT	CASRPGLAGRPADTQYF
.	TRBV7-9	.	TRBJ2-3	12	TGTGCCAGCAGCTCGGAGCCAGATACGCAGTATTTT	CASSSEPDTQYF
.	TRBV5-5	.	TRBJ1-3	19	TGTGCCAGCAGCCACGAGGCGGGTAACCGCCTAGGCTCTGGAAACACCATATATTTT	CASSHEAGNRLGSGNTIYF
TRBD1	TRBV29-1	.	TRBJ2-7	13	TGCAGCGCTGAAGGGACAGGGAGGGGCGAGCAGTACTTC	CSAEGTGRGEQYF
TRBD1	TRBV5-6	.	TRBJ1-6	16	TGTGCCAGCACCGTCAACCGGGGACAGGGGAGTTCACCCCTCCACTTT	CASTVNRGQGSSPLHF
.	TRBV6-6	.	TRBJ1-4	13	TGTGCCAGCCGGAGGACCGAGAGGGAAAAACTGTTTTTT	CASRRTEREKLFF
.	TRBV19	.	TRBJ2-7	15	TGTGCCAGTAGTATATTTGGCAGGGGACCCTACGAGCAGTACTTC	CASSIFGRGPYEQYF
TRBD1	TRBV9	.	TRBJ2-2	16	TGTGCCAGCAGCTCCAGACAGGGGCTGAACACCGGGGAGCTGTTTTTT	CASSSRQGLNTGELFF
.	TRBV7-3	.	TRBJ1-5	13	TGTGCCAGCAGCGGGGGCGGGAATCAGCCCCAGCATTTT	CASSGGGNQPQHF
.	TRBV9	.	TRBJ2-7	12	TGTGCCAGCAGCGGCAAGCCTTACGAGCAGTACTTC	CASSGKPYEQYF
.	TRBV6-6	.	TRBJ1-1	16	TGTGCCAGCAGTTACCCCCGGGACTTTCCGAACACTGAAGCTTTCTTT	CASSYPRDFPNTEAFF
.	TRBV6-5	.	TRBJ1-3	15	TGTGCCAGCAGTTACCGGTCCTTCTCTGGAAACACCATATATTTT	CASSYRSFSGNTIYF
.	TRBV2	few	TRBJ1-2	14	TGTGCCAGCAGTGAAGCGCAGGGTTACTATGGCTACACCTTC	CASSEAQGYYGYTF
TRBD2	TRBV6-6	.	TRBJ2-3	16	TGTGCCAGCAGTTACGGGAGGGTAGGGGTGGGAGATACGCAGTATTTT	CASSYGRVGVGDTQYF
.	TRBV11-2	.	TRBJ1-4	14	TGTGCCAGCAGCTTTTTTCAGGGCTACGAAAAACTGTTTTTT	CASSFFQGYEKLFF
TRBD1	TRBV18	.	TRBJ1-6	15	TGTGCCAGCTCACGACCGGGACAGGCTCGATCACCCCTCCACTTT	CASSRPGQARSPLHF
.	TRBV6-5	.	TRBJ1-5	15	TGTGCCAGCGCGGCCGTATCCAATAGCAATCAGCCCCAGCATTTT	CASAAVSNSNQPQHF
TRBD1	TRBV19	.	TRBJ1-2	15	TGTGCCAGTAGTCGTCCGGGACAGGTTGTCTATGGCTACACCTTC	CASSRPGQVVYGYTF
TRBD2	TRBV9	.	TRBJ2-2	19	TGTGCCAGCAGCGTATTCCCTGAGTCGAGACTAGCGTCCCCAGGGGAGCTGTTTTTT	CASSVFPESRLASPGELFF
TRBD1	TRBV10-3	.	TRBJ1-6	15	TGTGCCATCAGCCCTCGACAGGGTACGGATTCACCCCTCCACTTT	CAISPRQGTDSPLHF
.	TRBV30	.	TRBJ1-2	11	TGTGCGAAAAACAGGGACTATGGCTACACCTTC	CAKNRDYGYTF
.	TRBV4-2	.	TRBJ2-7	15	TGTGCCAGCAGCCGGCCGGGAGCGAACTCCTACGAGCAGTACTTC	CASSRPGANSYEQYF
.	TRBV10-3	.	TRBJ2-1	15	TGTGCCATCAGTGGAGGAGCGACAGGCTACAATGAGCAGTTCTTC	CAISGGATGYNEQFF